This T cell receptor beta chain was found in a study of T cells in Graves' hyperthyroidism and ophthalmopathy (dated by TCRdb to the late 2010s). Some background on the complete study: Peripheral blood samples were taken at the time of initial diagnosis, prior to any treatment. To identify TCR V-J signatures that set the groups apart, the researchers used a discovery cohort of 90 to 100 patients, made up of about 44 with Graves' ophthalmopathy and about 59 with stable Graves' hyperthyroidism. Prospective prediction of ophthalmopathy was tested in an independent validation cohort of approximately 19 hyperthyroidism patients and roughly 16 patients who later progressed to ophthalmopathy. The roughly 100 discovery patients were randomly split 7:3 into training and test sets. In addition, the study compared T-cell repertoires in thyroid tissue and in blood from six Graves' hyperthyroidism patients. After blood sampling, hyperthyroidism patients were treated with methimazole at a starting dose of 30 mg daily, and ophthalmopathy patients were treated with high-dose intravenous methylprednisolone. The paper describes TCR Vbeta CDR3 sequencing of 140 or so peripheral blood samples, made up of roughly 45 ophthalmopathy patients, over 70 hyperthyroidism patients and approximately 17 progressor patients. Study-wide conclusions, independent of this receptor: In cross-validation, a model built on a 13 V-J signature told ophthalmopathy apart from stable hyperthyroidism with under 90% sensitivity and around 84% specificity, and in testing the same model reached 80%/75%. Most expanded thyroid clonotypes (frequency above 0.001) were also detected in blood, suggesting blood repertoires may reflect thyroid immune responses. In validation, the model predicted progression to ophthalmopathy a median of around six months before onset, with 65% to 71% sensitivity and roughly 73% specificity. No statistical method was used to set the sample size in advance, and investigators knew the group allocation.

Amplification of TCR beta CDR3 regions was carried out from RNA transcripts. A first-round RT-PCR of the TCR CDR3 used the HTBI primer set with the Qiagen OneStep RT-PCR kit. Libraries were constructed in a second round of multiplex PCR, after which size selection and purification were performed. Sequencing of the libraries was done on an Illumina HiSeq2000 using paired-end 100 bp reads. Concerning the study's data processing: SOAPnuke was used to process the raw data, removing reads that contained adapters or uncalled bases, had a mean Phred below 15, or lacked an exact match to the constant primer or identifier. COPE v1.2.5 was used to merge high-quality paired reads, and clonotypes were defined as unique nucleotide sequences. Clonotypes were aligned to IMGT TRBV, TRBD and TRBJ reference segments using MiTCR v1.1. Analysis was restricted to V-J combinations with a frequency above 0.0001, which covered 98% to 99.2% of repertoires. A TCS score was defined as the ratio of F50 (clonal expansion) to E x V (chaos), with BLOSUM62-based TCRdist applied between CDR3 peptides within each V-J. Welch's t-statistics and random forest reduced roughly 500 V-J features to about 12, which were used in a naive Bayes classifier (R e1071). TCRdb applied fastp at Q25 and MiXCR to the public reads, then kept only in-frame beta chains. Under each unique CDR3 protein, matching rows form one entry showing the most common genes and DNA. The V and J calls and clone size are TCRdb's, not the authors'. The sample table records about half a million distinct CDR3 sequences; around a fifth of these occur just once. The ten top clones hold around 50% of the sample.

This clonotype has more than one count but fewer than ten. The antigen it binds to is not known. No clone much larger than this one lies a single base away; base qualities are absent. Ophthalmopathy patients had moderately to severely active disease, Clinical Activity Score of at least 3, NOSPECS grade of at least 4, and duration under 3 months. Patients with uncontrolled infections, other autoimmune diseases, pregnancy or lactation were excluded. Diagnoses were based on clinical symptoms, serum thyroxine and TRAb, thyroid ultrasound and orbital computed tomography. PBMCs were separated from over 9 ml of fresh peripheral blood using Ficoll-Paque density gradient centrifugation. Total RNA was extracted with Trizol reagent, and quality was checked on an Agilent 2100 Bioanalyzer. The germline V gene (reference sequence) supplies CDR1 GTSNPN and CDR2 SVGIG. Deletion took 0 bases off V and 10 bases off J, with a span of 9 bases between the germline ends. From its cysteine to its phenylalanine, the CDR3 spans 11 amino acids. Kept here is only the CDR3 DNA, which spans 33 bases and is read in frame from base 1.

The chain was built from TRBV30 and TRBJ1-1; possibly the D gene is TRBD1, per 5 matching bases. The sequence derives from a woman in her sixties or seventies with Graves' ophthalmopathy. Sequenced: blood. The DNA sequence follows: TGTGCCTGGAGTGTATTGGGGGTAGCTTTCTTT. Its protein is CAWSVLGVAFF.